Each of the 25 T cell receptor beta chains below was sequenced from the same sample in a study of blood T cell repertoires in COVID-19. TCRdb keeps only in-frame clones here, not all; method: immunoSEQ multiplex PCR. Among around 300,000 clones listed, approximately 91% were seen once. The sample was PBMCs or T cells enriched from blood (not recorded which). The source of these receptors is a woman aged 30 to 39 who had recovered from COVID-19.

The chain joins TRBV5-6 to TRBJ2-5; 10 positions agree with TRBD2. The ends lost 1 base at V and 1 base at J; junction bases unmatched: 1. CDR1 SGHDT and CDR2 YYEEEE come from the germline V gene. This CDR3 spans 15 amino acids. The CDR3 DNA follows: TGTGCCAGCAGCTTGATAGCGGGAGGCCAAGAGACCCAGTACTTC. It codes for CASSLIAGGQETQYF.

This clone was recorded once. The rearrangement joins TRBV5-4 to TRBJ1-1; D perhaps matches TRBD1 (5 bases). The CDR3 contains 17 residues. CDR1 is SGHNT and CDR2 is YYREEE in the germline V gene (reference sequence). V was trimmed by 3 bases and J by 4 bases, leaving 22 bases between them. The CDR3 sequence: CASSSPWRGDLGTEAFF. The CDR3 region has the DNA TGTGCCAGCAGCTCACCCTGGCGGGGGGATCTTGGCACTGAAGCTTTCTTT.

This chain links TRBV7-9 with TRBJ2-5, with 12 bases aligning to TRBD2. Germline V gene lookup returns CDR1 SEHNR and CDR2 FQNEAQ (reference sequence). The CDR3 sequence is 16 residues long. The V and J ends lost 5 bases and 2 bases, in that order; junction bases with no gene match: 6. The CDR3 region is CASSPPGLAGQETQYF. Written as DNA, the CDR3 is TGTGCCAGCAGCCCCCCCGGACTAGCGGGACAAGAGACCCAGTACTTC.

The CDR3 loop is CASSLLAGGNTEAFF. CDR3 coding DNA: TGTGCCAGCAGCTTATTGGCAGGGGGCAACACTGAAGCTTTCTTT. The chain is built from TRBV7-7 and TRBJ1-1; 8 positions match TRBD1. This CDR3 has 15 amino acids. The trim removed 2 bases at V and 2 bases at J, leaving 4 bases unmatched. CDR1 and CDR2 (germline): SSHAT, FNYEAQ (reference sequence).

The CDR3 region is CASRGVLNYEQYF. The CDR3 DNA follows: TGTGCCAGCCGGGGGGTGCTAAACTACGAGCAGTACTTC. The chain joins TRBV2 to TRBJ2-7, with 7 bases lining up with TRBD2. The CDR3 sequence is 13 residues long. Per the germline V gene, CDR1 is SNHLY and CDR2 is FYNNEI. V lost 8 bases and J lost 3; bases outside the gene matches: 7.

The rearrangement joins TRBV11-2 to TRBJ1-1, with 12 nucleotides matching TRBD1. The CDR3 is 16 residues long. The J segment lost 3 bases and the V segment lost 5 bases, leaving 7 bases of the junction unmatched. Germline CDR1 SGHAT, CDR2 FQNNGV. CDR3 loop: CASSPRDRGLDTEAFF. CDR3 in DNA: TGTGCCAGCAGCCCCCGGGACAGGGGGCTTGACACTGAAGCTTTCTTT.

The V call is TRBV6-4, the J call TRBJ1-5, with D unclear. Deletions cut 4 bases from V and 4 bases from J, with 8 bases between. Germline V lookup: CDR1 MRHNA, CDR2 SNTAGT. The CDR3 spans 13 residues. This CDR3 reads CASSVTPNQPQHF. CDR3 sequence (DNA): TGTGCCAGCAGTGTAACACCTAATCAGCCCCAGCATTTT.

J is TRBJ2-2 and V is TRBV9, with 10 bases lining up with TRBD1. This CDR3 spans 16 amino acids. V trimming: 0 bases; J trimming: 6 bases; junction bases outside the gene matches: 5. Germline CDR1 reads SGDLS; CDR2 reads YYNGEE. The CDR3 coding sequence is TGTGCCAGCAGCGTAGGGGGGACAGGGGTCGCCGGGGAGCTGTTTTTT. Protein product: CASSVGGTGVAGELFF.

CDR3 sequence (DNA): TGTGCCTGTGTGACGGGTGTCTATGGCTACACCTTC. This translates into CACVTGVYGYTF. V is TRBV30 and J is TRBJ1-2, with unresolved D. Germline values: CDR1 GTSNPN, CDR2 SVGIG (reference sequence). This CDR3 is 12 amino acids long. Between the trimmed V and J ends, which lost 6 bases and 4 bases, there was a span of 12 bases.

The V call is TRBV4-1, the J call TRBJ1-2; a weak D match, TRBD1 (6 bases). Germline V gene data show CDR1 as MGHRA and CDR2 as YSYEKL. The CDR3 sequence is 15 residues long. V lost 0 bases, J lost 2 bases, and 10 bases lay in between. The CDR3, as DNA: TGCGCCAGCAGCCAAGAGGACAGAATAAACTATGGCTACACCTTC. Translated: CASSQEDRINYGYTF.

The genes are TRBV9 and TRBJ2-1; 8 bases agree with TRBD2. CDR1 SGDLS and CDR2 YYNGEE come from the germline V gene. V lost 5 bases and J lost 4; bases outside the gene matches: 11. The CDR3 sequence is 16 residues long. CDR3 bases: TGTGCCAGCAGGTCCCGGCCTAGCGGGCCTTACAATGAGCAGTTCTTC. Its translation is CASRSRPSGPYNEQFF.

J is TRBJ1-4 and V is TRBV30; 7 bases align to TRBD1. Germline-derived CDR1 and CDR2 are GTSNPN and SVGIG (reference sequence). The V and J ends lost 0 bases and 7 bases, in that order; junction bases with no gene match: 5. The CDR3 covers 14 residues. This chain's CDR3 is CAWSVRQGGEKLFF. The CDR3 DNA is TGTGCCTGGAGTGTACGACAGGGAGGTGAAAAACTGTTTTTT.

The genes are TRBV9 and TRBJ2-3; the D is unclear. The germline CDR1 and CDR2 sequences are SGDLS and YYNGEE. Deletions cut 0 bases from V and 2 bases from J, with 4 bases between. This CDR3 spans 13 amino acids. As DNA, the CDR3 is TGTGCCAGCAGCGTAGTATACACAGATACGCAGTATTTT. Translated: CASSVVYTDTQYF.

This clone has just one count. V and J are TRBV28 and TRBJ1-1; TRBD1 might be the D (5 bases). This CDR3 has 12 amino acids. V gave up 5 bases and J gave up 7 bases, with 11 bases separating them. Germline CDR1 and CDR2: MDHEN and SYDVKM. CDR3: CASSDTGVEAFF. The CDR3 nucleotides are TGTGCCAGCAGTGACACAGGAGTTGAAGCTTTCTTT.

This chain uses TRBV10-3 with TRBJ2-7, with 8 bases that match TRBD1. V lost 3 bases, J lost 8 bases, and 9 bases stayed unmatched. CDR3 length: 14 residues. The germline V gene encodes CDR1 ENHRY and CDR2 SYGVKD. The CDR3 is CAISDQGAPSQQYF. CDR3 DNA: TGTGCCATCAGTGACCAGGGGGCGCCTTCCCAGCAGTACTTC.

The genes are TRBV4-1 and TRBJ2-2; the match to TRBD1 covers 9 bases. V trimming: 3 bases; J trimming: 2 bases; junction bases outside the gene matches: 7. Germline CDR1 is MGHRA and CDR2 is YSYEKL. The CDR3 loop spans 17 amino acids. The CDR3 sequence: CASSHLGTGTNTGELFF. DNA for the CDR3: TGCGCCAGCAGCCACCTAGGGACAGGGACTAACACCGGGGAGCTGTTTTTT.

The sample holds a few counts of this clone. V is TRBV5-4 and J is TRBJ2-7, with 9 nucleotides matching TRBD2. The length of the CDR3 is 16 residues. Germline assignment: CDR1 SGHNT and CDR2 YYREEE (reference sequence). Germline trimming cut 4 bases from V and 8 bases from J; bases unmatched to any gene: 16. CDR3 in DNA: TGTGCCAGCAGCCAGCCCGGCGGGAGGGCCGTACGTAAGCAGTACTTC. Amino acids: CASSQPGGRAVRKQYF. The entire variable domain, with the rest obtained from reference TRBV5-4 and TRBJ2-7, is as follows: ETGVTQSPTHLIKTRGQQVTLRCSSQSGHNTVSWYQQALGQGPQFIFQYYREEENGRGNFPPRFSGLQFPNYSSELNVNALELDDSALYLCASSQPGGRAVRKQYFGPGTRLTVT.

This clone was picked up one time. The V gene is TRBV5-1, the J gene TRBJ2-7; the D gene is possibly TRBD2 (6 bases). Trimming removed 0 bases from V and 7 bases from J, with 11 bases in between. The length of the CDR3 is 13 residues. The germline V gene encodes CDR1 SGHRS and CDR2 YFSETQ. Here the CDR3 reads CASSLVVRGEQYF. In DNA form, the CDR3 reads TGCGCCAGCAGCTTGGTAGTTCGGGGGGAGCAGTACTTC.

The chain carries TRBV29-1 and TRBJ1-3, with 7 bases matching TRBD1. The trim removed 6 bases at V and 1 base at J, leaving 0 bases unmatched. CDR1 and CDR2 (germline): SQVTM, ANQGSEA. The CDR3 is 12 residues long. The CDR3 reads CSVGQSGNTIYF. In nucleotides, the CDR3 is TGCAGCGTGGGACAGTCTGGAAACACCATATATTTT.

This chain joins TRBV6-5 and TRBJ1-1, with D possibly being TRBD1 (5 bases). CDR1 is MNHEY and CDR2 is SVGAGI in the germline V gene. Trimming left V 6 bases short and J 11 bases short, with 13 bases between. The CDR3 spans 11 residues. The CDR3 DNA reads TGTGCCAGCAGCGGTAGGGCAGGGGCTTTCTTT. Protein: CASSGRAGAFF.

The chain joins TRBV4-3 to TRBJ2-1; 12 nucleotides agree with TRBD1. Looked up from germline, CDR1 is LGHNA and CDR2 is YSLEER. The ends lost 4 bases at V and 8 bases at J; junction bases unmatched: 12. CDR3 length: 17 amino acids. The CDR3 region has the DNA TGCGCCAGCAGCCTTTCCGGGACAGGGGGCGCGGGGCATGAGCAGTTCTTC. Translated, it gives CASSLSGTGGAGHEQFF.

This clone has more than one count but fewer than ten. V usage is TRBV7-3 and J usage is TRBJ2-3; no clear D gene. Trimming took 1 base from V and 6 from J, leaving 8 bases between them. CDR3 length: 13 residues. Germline V lookup: CDR1 SGHTA, CDR2 FQGTGA. The DNA for the CDR3 is TGTGCCAGCAGCTTAAGCTTTGCGGATACGCAGTATTTT. Translated: CASSLSFADTQYF.

The chain employs TRBV27 and TRBJ1-1; 9 bases align to TRBD1. CDR3 length equals 16 residues. V trimming: 3 bases; J trimming: 5 bases; junction bases outside the gene matches: 10. The germline gives CDR1 MNHEY, CDR2 SMNVEV (reference sequence). Written as DNA, the CDR3 is TGTGCCAGCAGTTTCAGTCCGGGACAGGGAGAGACTGAAGCTTTCTTT. It yields the protein CASSFSPGQGETEAFF.

This chain joins TRBV6-5 and TRBJ1-2; 7 bases map to TRBD1. Germline loops: CDR1 MNHEY, CDR2 SVGAGI. Losses at the gene ends were 9 bases for V and 7 bases for J; bases not matched to a gene: 8. CDR3 length: 12 residues. The DNA for the CDR3 is TGTGCCAGTTACAGGGGCGCTAGTGGCTACACCTTC. It is translated as CASYRGASGYTF.

The rearrangement uses TRBV28 and TRBJ2-3, with D perhaps TRBD1 (5 bases). Between the trimmed V and J ends, which lost 5 bases and 0 bases, there was a span of 15 bases. This CDR3 is 16 amino acids long. In germline, CDR1 is MDHEN, CDR2 SYDVKM. As DNA, the CDR3 is TGTGCCAGCAGTACCAGAACAGGATTAAGCACAGATACGCAGTATTTT. Its protein product is CASSTRTGLSTDTQYF.